This TCR beta chain stems from a study of cytomegalovirus exposure and HLA in healthy donors. In the study overall: Of around 400 genotyped donors, roughly 80% grouped in the Caucasian-associated ancestry cluster.

13 Jbeta primers and 60 Vbeta primers were used for the PCR. Repertoires were generated with immunoSEQ multiplex PCR, while TCRdb's copy carries only in-frame clones and drops some. The sample comprises roughly 250,000 clones, almost 85% of which are singletons, and roughly 2% rests with the top ten. With V trimmed by 5 bases and J by 3 bases, 6 bases remained unmatched. The length of the CDR3 is 15 residues. Looked up from germline, CDR1 is MGHDK and CDR2 is SYGVNS. The TCR sequence derives from a woman aged 40 to 55 in good health and CMV-seropositive. Sequencing was performed on PBMCs. The chain has TRBV25-1 and TRBJ2-2, with TRBD2 identical over 7 bases. The CDR3 region is CASSKSGTDTGELFF. The CDR3 coding sequence is TGTGCCAGCAGTAAGAGCGGGACGGACACCGGGGAGCTGTTTTTT.